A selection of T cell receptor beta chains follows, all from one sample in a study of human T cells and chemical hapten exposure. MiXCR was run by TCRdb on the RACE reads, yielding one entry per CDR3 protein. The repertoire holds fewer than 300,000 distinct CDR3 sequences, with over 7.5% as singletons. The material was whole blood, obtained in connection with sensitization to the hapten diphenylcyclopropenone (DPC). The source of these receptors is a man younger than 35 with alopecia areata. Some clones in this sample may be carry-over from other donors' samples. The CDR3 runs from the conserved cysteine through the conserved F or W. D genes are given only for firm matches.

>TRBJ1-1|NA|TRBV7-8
CASSYPRGEDEAFF
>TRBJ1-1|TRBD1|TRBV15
CATSRDHQGASTEAFF
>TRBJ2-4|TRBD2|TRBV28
CASSRPPGRGPTPNIQYF
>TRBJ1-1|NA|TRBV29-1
CSVVLGRRTEAFF
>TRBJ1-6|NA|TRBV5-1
CASSLEGSPASPLHF
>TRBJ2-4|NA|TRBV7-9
CASSLAEGKGIQYF
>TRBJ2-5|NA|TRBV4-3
CASSQELEFQETQYF
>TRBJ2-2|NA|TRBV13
CASSRDSFQPGELFF
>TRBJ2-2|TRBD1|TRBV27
CATRKGQGTGELFF
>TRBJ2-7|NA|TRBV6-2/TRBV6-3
CASSQTGRMYF
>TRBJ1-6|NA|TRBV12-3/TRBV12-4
CASSLWDGDSPLHF
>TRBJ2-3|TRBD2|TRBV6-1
CASSASGGGPTDTQYF
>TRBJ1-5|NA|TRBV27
CASSLYDGDQPQHF
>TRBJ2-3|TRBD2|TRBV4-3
CASSSRGGGSTDTQYF
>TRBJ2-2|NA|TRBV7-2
CASSLALQGNTGELFF
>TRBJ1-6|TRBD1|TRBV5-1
CASSLGDSYSPLHF
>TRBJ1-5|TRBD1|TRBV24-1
CATSDRQGSNQPQHF
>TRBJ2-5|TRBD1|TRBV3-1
CASSETGQETQYF
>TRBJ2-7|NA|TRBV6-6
CASSYKGYEQYF